Sequencing of this TCR beta chain was carried out in a study of T cells in Graves' hyperthyroidism and ophthalmopathy. There were TCR beta CDR3 regions amplified from RNA transcripts. Primed by the HTBI set, a first-round RT-PCR was run on the TCR CDR3. Each CDR3 protein gets one entry after TCRdb re-called the multiplex PCR reads with MiXCR. The table lists around 610,000 distinct CDR3 sequences, roughly 15% of them singletons. This CDR3 has 15 amino acids. Germline V CDR1 and CDR2: MGHRA, YSYEKL. Trimming removed 4 bases at V and 4 bases at J, with 14 bases between. The material sequenced was blood. The origin of this receptor is a middle-aged woman with Graves' ophthalmopathy. The rearrangement joins TRBV4-1 to TRBJ1-5; the D gene is possibly TRBD1 (5 bases). Here the CDR3 DNA reads TGCGCCAGCAGCCTCGGGGACGGAGCTAATCAGCCCCAGCATTTT. It yields the protein CASSLGDGANQPQHF.